The clone carrying this TCR beta chain was observed many times. The antigen remains unidentified. Germline V lookup: CDR1 SGDLS, CDR2 YYNGEE. V shed 4 bases and J shed 8 bases, with 21 bases lying between them. This CDR3 has 15 residues. 5'RACE generated cDNA with 10-nucleotide random UMIs. TCRdb called the 5' RACE reads again in MiXCR, with one record for every CDR3 protein. This repertoire shows tens of thousands of distinct CDR3 sequences, around 6% found once; its top ten account for 35% to 55%. This sample is part of a study of neurological immune-mediated disorders. Overall study results and limits: None of the CDR3 amino acid sequences of expanded clones recurred across subjects, suggesting private repertoires in all groups. Levels of TCR clonal expansion peaked in HTLV-1-associated myelopathy and reached their lowest in multiple sclerosis, under those of healthy controls.

The chain employs TRBV9 and TRBJ1-2; TRBD1 is a possible D gene (5 bases). The sequenced material came from CD8+ T cells from blood. This receptor was taken from a man aged 18-30 years in good health. The CDR3 loop is CASSPLLSGQFGYTF. The CDR3 nucleotides read TGTGCCAGCAGCCCCCTTCTGTCAGGGCAATTCGGCTACACCTTC.